The 2 T cell receptor beta chains given below trace back to one sample, sequenced in a study of T cell responses to AZD1222 COVID-19 vaccine. Measured with immunoSEQ multiplex PCR; TCRdb has only the in-frame clones, and not every one. This table has some 120,000 clones, roughly 85% appearing once. The source material was peripheral blood, sampled 28 days after the second AZD1222 dose. Every receptor here comes from an adult who received the AZD1222 COVID-19 vaccine.

This clone was detected a few times. The chain joins TRBV14 to TRBJ1-1; D call uncertain. In germline, CDR1 is SGHDN, CDR2 FVKESK. Deletions cut 2 bases from V and 11 bases from J, with 15 bases between. The CDR3 extends over 13 amino acids. CDR3 sequence (DNA): TGTGCCAGCAGCCAATCTACGCGCGTAGGGGCTTTCTTT. Its protein is CASSQSTRVGAFF.

This chain uses TRBV7-9 with TRBJ1-1; D ambiguous. The ends were cut back, 5 bases at V and 6 bases at J, with 16 bases in the middle. The CDR3 has 14 residues. Germline CDR1 is SEHNR and CDR2 is FQNEAQ (reference sequence). The DNA of the CDR3 is TGTGCCAGCAGCCCCGCAGGAAGGGCGGCTGAAGCTTTCTTT. This gives the protein CASSPAGRAAEAFF.